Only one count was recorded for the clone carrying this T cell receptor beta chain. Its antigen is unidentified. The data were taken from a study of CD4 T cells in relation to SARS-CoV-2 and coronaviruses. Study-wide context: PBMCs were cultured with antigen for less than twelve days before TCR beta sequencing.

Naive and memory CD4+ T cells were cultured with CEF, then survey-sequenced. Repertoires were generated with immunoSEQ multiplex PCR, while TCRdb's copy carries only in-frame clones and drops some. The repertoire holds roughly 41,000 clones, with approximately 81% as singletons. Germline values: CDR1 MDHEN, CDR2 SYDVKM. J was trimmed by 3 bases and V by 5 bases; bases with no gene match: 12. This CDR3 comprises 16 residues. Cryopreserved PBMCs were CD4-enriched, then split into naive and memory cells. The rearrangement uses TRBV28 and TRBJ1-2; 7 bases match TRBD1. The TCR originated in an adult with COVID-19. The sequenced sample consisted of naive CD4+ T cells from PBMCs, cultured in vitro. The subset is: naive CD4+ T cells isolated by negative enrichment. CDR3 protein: CASSPTGIPPDYGYTF. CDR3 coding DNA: TGTGCCAGCAGTCCGACAGGGATCCCACCGGACTATGGCTACACCTTC.